The rows below give T cell receptor beta chains drawn from one sample of a study of blood T cell repertoires in COVID-19. Data came from immunoSEQ multiplex PCR; TCRdb stores just in-frame clones and leaves some out. This sample has tens of thousands of clones, with roughly 90% found just once. The sequenced sample consisted of peripheral blood. Receptor source: an elderly man with acute or convalescent COVID-19. CDR3s include the opening cysteine and the closing phenylalanine or tryptophan. The D gene is left open where the match is weak. Clone size, where shown, is once, few, many, or a class for clones that have expanded.

v_call,cdr3_length,clone_size,j_call,d_call,cdr3_aa,cdr3_nt
TRBV2,15,.,TRBJ1-5,.,CASSEGWGGNQPQHF,TGTGCCAGCAGTGAAGGGTGGGGGGGCAATCAGCCCCAGCATTTT
TRBV18,13,.,TRBJ2-2,.,CASSPISAGELFF,TGTGCCAGCTCACCCATCTCGGCCGGGGAGCTGTTTTTT
TRBV5-4,16,.,TRBJ2-3,.,CASSLAGLRRGDTQYF,TGTGCCAGCAGCTTGGCTGGACTCCGCCGAGGGGATACGCAGTATTTT
TRBV9,13,.,TRBJ2-5,.,CASSVEGPETQYF,TGTGCCAGCAGCGTAGAGGGGCCGGAGACCCAGTACTTC
TRBV7-2,15,once,TRBJ2-3,.,CASSTRQQFTDTQYF,TGTGCCAGCAGCACCCGACAGCAATTTACAGATACGCAGTATTTT
TRBV4-1,18,.,TRBJ2-7,TRBD2,CASSQAPSSGGLPYEQYF,TGCGCCAGCAGCCAAGCCCCATCTAGCGGGGGCCTCCCCTACGAGCAGTACTTC
TRBV10-2,14,once,TRBJ1-6,.,CASSETGRSSPLHF,TGCGCCAGCAGTGAGACAGGGCGGAGTTCACCCCTCCACTTT
TRBV5-1,15,.,TRBJ2-5,.,CASSFTGTPEETQYF,TGCGCCAGCAGCTTCACCGGGACTCCCGAAGAGACCCAGTACTTC
TRBV18,16,.,TRBJ2-1,.,CASSRSISGNYNEQFF,TGTGCCAGCTCTCGCTCAATTTCCGGGAACTACAATGAGCAGTTCTTC
TRBV10-3,13,.,TRBJ2-5,TRBD1,CAISRTGEETQYF,TGTGCCATCAGTCGGACAGGGGAAGAGACCCAGTACTTC
TRBV29-1,13,.,TRBJ2-6,.,CSAGESGANVLTF,TGCAGCGCTGGGGAGTCTGGGGCCAACGTCCTGACTTTC
TRBV4-2,14,.,TRBJ1-4,.,CASSPPGVGEKLFF,TGTGCCAGCAGCCCACCGGGGGTGGGCGAAAAACTGTTTTTT
TRBV5-8,15,.,TRBJ1-4,TRBD1,CASSLDRGIDEKLFF,TGTGCCAGCAGCTTGGACAGGGGAATAGATGAAAAACTGTTTTTT
TRBV7-9,15,.,TRBJ2-3,TRBD1,CASSLRDSETDTQYF,TGTGCCAGCAGCTTAAGGGACAGTGAAACAGATACGCAGTATTTT
TRBV7-2,14,.,TRBJ2-7,.,CASSSGLPKYEQYF,TGTGCCAGCAGCTCAGGACTACCCAAATACGAGCAGTACTTC
TRBV15,16,.,TRBJ1-1,.,CATSRGAGVLDTEAFF,TGTGCCACCAGCAGGGGGGCGGGGGTACTCGACACTGAAGCTTTCTTT
TRBV5-1,13,.,TRBJ1-1,.,CASSLMGRTEAFF,TGCGCCAGCAGCTTAATGGGCAGGACTGAAGCTTTCTTT
TRBV2,14,.,TRBJ1-4,.,CASSDFRGGEKLFF,TGTGCCAGCAGTGACTTCAGGGGAGGGGAAAAACTGTTTTTT
TRBV6-5,11,.,TRBJ2-1,.,CASSYREEQFF,TGTGCCAGCAGTTATCGTGAGGAGCAGTTCTTC
TRBV10-3,14,.,TRBJ2-3,.,CAIKGSGVADTQYF,TGTGCCATCAAGGGGTCGGGGGTGGCAGATACGCAGTATTTT
TRBV19,13,.,TRBJ1-2,TRBD1,CATRGQSNYGYTF,TGTGCCACCAGGGGACAGTCAAACTATGGCTACACCTTC
TRBV4-1,15,once,TRBJ2-5,.,CASSQDRTARETQYF,TGCGCCAGCAGCCAAGATCGAACAGCCCGCGAAACCCAGTACTTC
TRBV3-1/TRBV3-2,17,.,TRBJ2-2,TRBD2,CASEGLAGASNTGELFF,TGTGCCAGCGAGGGACTAGCGGGGGCCTCGAACACCGGGGAGCTGTTTTTT
TRBV7-2,11,.,TRBJ2-7,.,CASSFYYEQYF,TGTGCCAGCAGCTTCTACTACGAGCAGTACTTC
TRBV28,15,.,TRBJ1-4,TRBD1,CASSAPGTGSEKLFF,TGTGCCAGCAGTGCCCCCGGGACAGGGAGTGAAAAACTGTTTTTT
TRBV21-1,16,.,TRBJ1-2,.,CASSSGGGQAAYGYTF,TGTGCCAGCAGCTCAGGGGGAGGCCAGGCGGCTTATGGCTACACCTTC
TRBV7-9,14,.,TRBJ2-4,.,CASSLQQGKNIQYF,TGTGCCAGCAGCTTACAGCAGGGCAAAAACATTCAGTACTTC
TRBV7-2,15,.,TRBJ2-7,.,CASSFSPSDSYEQYF,TGTGCCAGCAGCTTTTCCCCGAGTGACTCCTACGAGCAGTACTTC
TRBV14,13,.,TRBJ1-1,.,CASSRHQGTEAFF,TGTGCCAGCAGTCGACATCAAGGCACTGAAGCTTTCTTT
TRBV5-1,13,.,TRBJ2-7,.,CASSLAWGHEQYF,TGCGCCAGCAGCTTGGCCTGGGGGCACGAGCAGTACTTC
TRBV9,14,.,TRBJ1-4,.,CASSVVGDGEKLFF,TGTGCCAGCAGCGTAGTGGGAGATGGTGAAAAACTGTTTTTT
TRBV19,16,.,TRBJ2-1,TRBD2,CATRGLAGGSYNEQFF,TGTGCCACTAGAGGACTAGCGGGGGGGTCCTACAATGAGCAGTTCTTC
TRBV29-1,13,.,TRBJ1-1,TRBD1,CSVSGGGITEAFF,TGCAGCGTCAGCGGAGGGGGCATCACTGAAGCTTTCTTT
TRBV6-5,12,.,TRBJ1-1,.,CASSLPNSQAFF,TGTGCCAGCAGTCTACCCAACAGCCAAGCTTTCTTT
TRBV27,12,.,TRBJ1-1,.,CASAAPPGVVFF,TGTGCCAGCGCCGCTCCCCCCGGGGTAGTTTTCTTT
TRBV4-2,16,.,TRBJ1-2,.,CASSQDYGGRGYGYTF,TGTGCCAGCAGCCAAGACTACGGGGGGCGCGGGTATGGCTACACCTTC
TRBV15,13,.,TRBJ1-1,.,CATRGSGNTEAFF,TGTGCCACCAGGGGCAGTGGGAACACTGAAGCTTTCTTT
TRBV4-2,17,once,TRBJ2-6,TRBD1,CASSRGTGNSGANVLTF,TGTGCCAGCAGCCGTGGGACAGGCAACTCTGGGGCCAACGTCCTGACTTTC
TRBV3-1/TRBV3-2,13,.,TRBJ1-1,.,CASSHGSGTEAFF,TGTGCCAGCAGCCATGGTTCGGGCACTGAAGCTTTCTTT
TRBV10-1,16,.,TRBJ2-1,.,CASSESTGISYNEQFF,TGCGCCAGCAGTGAGTCGACGGGGATCTCCTACAATGAGCAGTTCTTC
TRBV18,17,.,TRBJ1-1,TRBD1,CASSPGTGWGQNTEAFF,TGTGCCAGCTCACCTGGGACAGGGTGGGGTCAGAACACTGAAGCTTTCTTT
TRBV18,16,.,TRBJ1-4,TRBD1,CASSPRQQGANEKLFF,TGTGCCAGCTCACCACGGCAACAGGGGGCAAATGAAAAACTGTTTTTT
TRBV2,14,.,TRBJ2-2,.,CASIGGANTGELFF,TGTGCCAGCATCGGCGGGGCGAACACCGGGGAGCTGTTTTTT
TRBV5-1,16,.,TRBJ2-2,TRBD1,CASRPSGTGAAGELFF,TGCGCCAGCAGACCTTCCGGGACAGGGGCCGCTGGGGAGCTGTTTTTT
TRBV18,16,.,TRBJ2-2,.,CASSPRRDPNTGELFF,TGTGCCAGCTCACCAAGGAGAGACCCGAACACCGGGGAGCTGTTTTTT
TRBV7-3,14,.,TRBJ1-2,.,CASSLTAGPYGYTF,TGTGCCAGCAGCTTAACGGCAGGTCCCTATGGCTACACCTTC
TRBV30,13,.,TRBJ2-7,.,CAWSVHRDGEQYF,TGTGCCTGGAGTGTACACAGGGATGGAGAGCAGTACTTC
TRBV6-1,16,.,TRBJ2-3,TRBD1,CASSETGQGGTDTQYF,TGTGCCAGCAGTGAAACTGGGCAGGGGGGCACAGATACGCAGTATTTT
TRBV19,15,.,TRBJ1-6,.,CASRAGIEDSSPLHF,TGTGCCAGTAGAGCCGGGATAGAGGATTCCTCACCCCTCCACTTT
TRBV5-8,19,.,TRBJ1-4,.,CASSFGAGGHRDWGEKLFF,TGTGCCAGCAGCTTTGGGGCCGGGGGTCACCGGGACTGGGGGGAAAAACTGTTTTTT
TRBV30,12,few,TRBJ1-5,.,CAWGRGNQPQHF,TGTGCCTGGGGGCGCGGCAATCAGCCCCAGCATTTT
TRBV4-2,16,.,TRBJ1-5,.,CASSHWRDPPNQPQHF,TGTGCCAGCAGCCATTGGCGGGATCCACCCAATCAGCCCCAGCATTTT
TRBV11-2,15,once,TRBJ2-3,TRBD2,CASRTSGGGTDTQYF,TGTGCCAGTCGGACTAGCGGGGGGGGCACAGATACGCAGTATTTT
TRBV4-1,18,.,TRBJ2-6,.,CASSQSTGTRSGANVLTF,TGCGCCAGCAGCCAATCTACAGGAACCCGCTCTGGGGCCAACGTCCTGACTTTC
TRBV4-1,16,.,TRBJ1-5,.,CASSQGATRNNQPQHF,TGCGCCAGCAGCCAAGGGGCTACAAGGAACAATCAGCCCCAGCATTTT
TRBV11-2,14,.,TRBJ2-2,TRBD1,CASSLRQGFGELFF,TGTGCCAGCAGCTTACGACAGGGTTTCGGGGAGCTGTTTTTT
TRBV20-1,9,.,TRBJ1-2,.,CGGNYGYTF,TGCGGGGGGAACTATGGCTACACCTTC
TRBV20-1,16,.,TRBJ2-4,.,CSASLPLTLAKNIQYF,TGCAGTGCTAGTCTGCCGCTTACTTTAGCCAAAAACATTCAGTACTTC
TRBV9,14,.,TRBJ2-5,TRBD1,CASSVGAGGETQYF,TGTGCCAGCAGCGTCGGAGCAGGGGGAGAGACCCAGTACTTC